This T cell receptor (beta chain) was documented in a study of cytomegalovirus exposure and HLA in healthy donors. Per germline, CDR1 MNHEY and CDR2 SVGAGI. The CDR3 loop spans 14 amino acids. J was trimmed by 3 bases and V by 2 bases; bases with no gene match: 0. Notes on the study in general: In a later analysis, specific HLA alleles were associated with 15,000 to 20,000 TCR beta sequences at a 0.05 false discovery rate.

PCR used 60 Vbeta primers and 13 Jbeta primers. Some clones are missing from TCRdb's copy, which holds only in-frame ones; the method was immunoSEQ multiplex PCR. The sample consists of 150,000 to 200,000 clones, about 80% of them appearing once. About this clone itself: Its target is unknown.

Sequenced sample: PBMCs. This clonotype was sampled from a woman in her forties in good health and CMV-seronegative. The chain couples TRBV6-5 to TRBJ1-1, with 10 bases lining up with TRBD1. CDR3 nucleotides: TGTGCCAGCAGTTACGGGACAGGGGACACTGAAGCTTTCTTT. Protein: CASSYGTGDTEAFF.